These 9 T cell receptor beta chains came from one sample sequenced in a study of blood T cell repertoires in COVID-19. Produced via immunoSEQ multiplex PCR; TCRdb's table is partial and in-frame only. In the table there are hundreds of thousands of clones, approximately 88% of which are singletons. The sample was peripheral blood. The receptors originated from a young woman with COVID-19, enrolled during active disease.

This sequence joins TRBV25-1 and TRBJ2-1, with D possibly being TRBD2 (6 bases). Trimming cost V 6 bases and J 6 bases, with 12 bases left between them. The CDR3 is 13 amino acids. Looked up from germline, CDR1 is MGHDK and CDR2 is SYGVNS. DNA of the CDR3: TGTGCCAGCAGCGGAGCCGGGGGCAATGAGCAGTTCTTC. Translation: CASSGAGGNEQFF.

The CDR3 protein is CASSYRSDQPQHF. Written as DNA, the CDR3 is TGTGCCAGCAGTTATAGAAGTGATCAGCCCCAGCATTTT. This chain links TRBV27 with TRBJ1-5; D gene unclear. Germline loops: CDR1 MNHEY, CDR2 SMNVEV (reference sequence). This CDR3 contains 13 residues. V was pared by 4 bases and J by 5 bases, with 9 bases between.

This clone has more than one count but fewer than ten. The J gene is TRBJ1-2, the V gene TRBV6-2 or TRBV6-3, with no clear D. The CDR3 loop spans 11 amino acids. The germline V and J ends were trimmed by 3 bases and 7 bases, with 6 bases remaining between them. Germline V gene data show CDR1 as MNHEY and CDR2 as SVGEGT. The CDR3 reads CASSYNSGYTF. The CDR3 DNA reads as TGTGCCAGCAGTTATAATTCTGGCTACACCTTC.

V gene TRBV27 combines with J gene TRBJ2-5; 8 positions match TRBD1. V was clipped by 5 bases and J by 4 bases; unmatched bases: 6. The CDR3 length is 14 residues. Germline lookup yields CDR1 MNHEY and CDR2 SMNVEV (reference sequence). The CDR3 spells CASSPGDRTETQYF. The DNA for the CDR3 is TGTGCCAGCAGTCCGGGGGACAGGACAGAGACCCAGTACTTC.

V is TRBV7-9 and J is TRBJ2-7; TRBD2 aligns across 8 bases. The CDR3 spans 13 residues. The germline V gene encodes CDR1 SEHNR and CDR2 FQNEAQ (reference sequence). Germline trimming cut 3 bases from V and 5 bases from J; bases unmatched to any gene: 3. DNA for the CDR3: TGTGCCAGCAGCTTGCCGGGGGGGAACGAGCAGTACTTC. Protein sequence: CASSLPGGNEQYF.

The CDR3, as DNA: TGTGCCAGCAGTTACGCCAGGGGCACGGGCGAGCAGTACGTC. Translated: CASSYARGTGEQYV. The chain recombines TRBV6-2 or TRBV6-3 with TRBJ2-7; possibly TRBD1 for D (6 bases). The V gene lost 2 bases and the J gene lost 6 bases, with 14 bases spanning the gap. The CDR3 runs 14 residues. The germline gives CDR1 MNHEY, CDR2 SVGEGT.

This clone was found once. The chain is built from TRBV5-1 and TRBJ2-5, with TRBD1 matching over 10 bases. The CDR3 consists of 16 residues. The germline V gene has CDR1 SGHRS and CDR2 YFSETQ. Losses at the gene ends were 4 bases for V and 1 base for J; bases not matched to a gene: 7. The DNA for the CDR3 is TGCGCCAGCAGCCCCCCCTGGGACAGGGGCCAAGAGACCCAGTACTTC. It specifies CASSPPWDRGQETQYF.

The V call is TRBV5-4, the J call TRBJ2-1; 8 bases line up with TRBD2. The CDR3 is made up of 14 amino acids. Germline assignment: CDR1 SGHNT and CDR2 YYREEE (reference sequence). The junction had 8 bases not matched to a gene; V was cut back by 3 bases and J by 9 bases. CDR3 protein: CASSSGLVGGEQFF. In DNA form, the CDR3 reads TGTGCCAGCAGCTCGGGACTAGTAGGAGGTGAGCAGTTCTTC. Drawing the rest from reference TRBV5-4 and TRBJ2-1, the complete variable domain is ETGVTQSPTHLIKTRGQQVTLRCSSQSGHNTVSWYQQALGQGPQFIFQYYREEENGRGNFPPRFSGLQFPNYSSELNVNALELDDSALYLCASSSGLVGGEQFFGPGTRLTVL.

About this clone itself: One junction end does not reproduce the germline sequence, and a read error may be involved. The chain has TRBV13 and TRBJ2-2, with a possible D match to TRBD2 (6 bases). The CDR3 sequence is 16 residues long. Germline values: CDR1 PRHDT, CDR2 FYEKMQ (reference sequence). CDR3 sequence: CASSLGRDANTGELFF. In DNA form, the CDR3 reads TGTGCCAGCAGCCTAGGGCGGGACGCGAACACCGGGGAGCTGTTTTTT.